The clone carrying this T cell receptor beta chain has more than one count but fewer than ten. This sample includes further DNA sequences coding for the same CDR3. This entry belongs to a study of shared clonotypes between healthy human individuals. The table came from immunoSEQ multiplex PCR; TCRdb's copy has only in-frame clones and leaves some out. The sample contains over a million clones, around 82% of which appear only once. The receptor's source is a man between 18 and 29 years old in good health. Some clones in this sample may be carry-over from other donors' samples. Specimen: memory CD4+ T cells from PBMCs. Subset given: CD45RA-negative fraction.

CDR3 loop: CASSYSRGNQPQHF. CDR3 DNA sequence: TGTGCCAGCAGTTACTCGCGGGGCAATCAGCCCCAGCATTTT. The chain is built from TRBV6-5 and TRBJ1-5; D is uncertain. The CDR3 spans 14 residues. From germline, CDR1 is MNHEY and CDR2 SVGAGI. Trimming stripped 0 bases from V and 2 bases from J, with 5 bases between.